This is a list of T cell receptor beta chains from one sample in a study of T cell changes during pregnancy in multiple sclerosis. Sequencing used immunoSEQ multiplex PCR; TCRdb keeps in-frame clones, though not all of them. The sample yields about 28,000 clones, about 90% seen once. Sequencing was performed on peripheral blood, taken in the first trimester of pregnancy. The receptors derive from a female donor in good health, enrolled as a control in a pregnancy study. Both conserved end residues are part of each CDR3. Fields, in order: D gene, clone size, V gene, J gene, CDR3 DNA, CDR3 protein. The D gene is left open where the match is weak. The size field is filled for only some rows; it gives once, few, many or a size class.

D gene: -
clone size: -
V gene: TRBV6-5
J gene: TRBJ2-7
CDR3 DNA: TGTGCCAGCGGGAGGCCGAGCTCCTACGAGCAGTACTTC
CDR3 protein: CASGRPSSYEQYF

D gene: TRBD1
clone size: -
V gene: TRBV15
J gene: TRBJ2-1
CDR3 DNA: TGTGCCACCAGCAGGGACAGGGGTAATGAGCAGTTCTTC
CDR3 protein: CATSRDRGNEQFF

D gene: TRBD1
clone size: -
V gene: TRBV4-3
J gene: TRBJ1-2
CDR3 DNA: TGCGCCAGCAGCCAAGAAACAGGGGATGGCTACACCTTC
CDR3 protein: CASSQETGDGYTF

D gene: -
clone size: -
V gene: TRBV18
J gene: TRBJ2-1
CDR3 DNA: TGTGCCAGCTCACCGGGCGTCACCAGCTACAATGAGCAGTTCTTC
CDR3 protein: CASSPGVTSYNEQFF

D gene: TRBD1
clone size: -
V gene: TRBV19
J gene: TRBJ2-7
CDR3 DNA: TGTGCCAGTAGTAACGAGAACAGGGGCTCCTACGAGCAGTACTTC
CDR3 protein: CASSNENRGSYEQYF

D gene: -
clone size: -
V gene: TRBV6-6
J gene: TRBJ2-5
CDR3 DNA: TGTGCCAGCACGAGGGCAGAGACCCAGTACTTC
CDR3 protein: CASTRAETQYF

D gene: TRBD1
clone size: -
V gene: TRBV15
J gene: TRBJ1-5
CDR3 DNA: TGTGCCACCAGCAGTAGAGGGACAGGGGATCAGCCCCAGCATTTT
CDR3 protein: CATSSRGTGDQPQHF

D gene: -
clone size: -
V gene: TRBV14
J gene: TRBJ2-5
CDR3 DNA: TGTGCCAGCAGCCAAGTGAGGGCAGTGGTCCAGACCCAGTACTTC
CDR3 protein: CASSQVRAVVQTQYF

D gene: TRBD1
clone size: -
V gene: TRBV5-4
J gene: TRBJ1-1
CDR3 DNA: TGTGCCAGCAGCTCGGGACAGGGAGAACTGGAAGCTTTCTTT
CDR3 protein: CASSSGQGELEAFF

D gene: -
clone size: -
V gene: TRBV9
J gene: TRBJ1-4
CDR3 DNA: TGTGCCAGCAGCGTAGATGGCGGAACTAATGAAAAACTGTTTTTT
CDR3 protein: CASSVDGGTNEKLFF

D gene: TRBD1
clone size: -
V gene: TRBV11-2
J gene: TRBJ1-1
CDR3 DNA: TGTGCCAGCAGCTTTCAGGGGGGAAACACTGAAGCTTTCTTT
CDR3 protein: CASSFQGGNTEAFF

D gene: TRBD1
clone size: -
V gene: TRBV7-8
J gene: TRBJ2-6
CDR3 DNA: TGTGCCAGCAGCTCCGGGACAGGCCTCTCTGGGGCCAACGTCCTGACTTTC
CDR3 protein: CASSSGTGLSGANVLTF

D gene: -
clone size: -
V gene: TRBV9
J gene: TRBJ2-1
CDR3 DNA: TGTGCCAGCAGCGGAGACAGGAGCGCCAATGAGCAGTTCTTC
CDR3 protein: CASSGDRSANEQFF

D gene: TRBD1
clone size: -
V gene: TRBV7-9
J gene: TRBJ1-2
CDR3 DNA: TGTGCCAGCAGCCCAGGGACAGGGTCGGGCGGCTACACCTTC
CDR3 protein: CASSPGTGSGGYTF

D gene: -
clone size: -
V gene: TRBV30
J gene: TRBJ1-2
CDR3 DNA: TGTGCCTGGAGCCTTGAGGGAGATGGCTACACCTTC
CDR3 protein: CAWSLEGDGYTF

D gene: -
clone size: -
V gene: TRBV7-9
J gene: TRBJ2-3
CDR3 DNA: TGTGCCAGCAGCTTCGACAGCAAAAGCACAGATACGCAGTATTTT
CDR3 protein: CASSFDSKSTDTQYF

D gene: TRBD1
clone size: -
V gene: TRBV7-6
J gene: TRBJ2-5
CDR3 DNA: TGTGCCAGCAGCTTAAGACAGGGGCTACAGACCCAGTACTTC
CDR3 protein: CASSLRQGLQTQYF

D gene: -
clone size: -
V gene: TRBV5-6
J gene: TRBJ1-4
CDR3 DNA: TGTGCCAGCAGCTTCGGAACTAATGAAAAACTGTTTTTT
CDR3 protein: CASSFGTNEKLFF

D gene: -
clone size: -
V gene: TRBV2
J gene: TRBJ2-7
CDR3 DNA: TGTGCCAGCAGTGTTGGCGGGACCTACGAGCAGTACTTC
CDR3 protein: CASSVGGTYEQYF

D gene: TRBD1
clone size: -
V gene: TRBV28
J gene: TRBJ1-1
CDR3 DNA: TGTGCCAGCAGTTTGACAGGGCCGGTTACTGAAGCTTTCTTT
CDR3 protein: CASSLTGPVTEAFF

D gene: -
clone size: once
V gene: TRBV7-9
J gene: TRBJ1-1
CDR3 DNA: TGTGCCAGCAGCTTAGGTCGCGTGGCTGAAGCTTTCTTT
CDR3 protein: CASSLGRVAEAFF

D gene: -
clone size: -
V gene: TRBV7-2
J gene: TRBJ2-7
CDR3 DNA: TGTGCCAGCAGCTTAGACCGCAGGGATGTGGGCGAGCAGTACTTC
CDR3 protein: CASSLDRRDVGEQYF

D gene: -
clone size: once
V gene: TRBV7-2
J gene: TRBJ2-4
CDR3 DNA: TGTGCCAGCAGCCAAGGACAGATAGCCAAAAACATTCAGTACTTC
CDR3 protein: CASSQGQIAKNIQYF

D gene: -
clone size: -
V gene: TRBV7-2
J gene: TRBJ1-4
CDR3 DNA: TGTGCCAGCAGCACCCGGACGGGAGAAAAACTGTTTTTT
CDR3 protein: CASSTRTGEKLFF

D gene: TRBD2
clone size: -
V gene: TRBV4-3
J gene: TRBJ2-7
CDR3 DNA: TGCGCCAGCAGCCAATCCGGGGGGAACCTCTACGAGCAGTACTTC
CDR3 protein: CASSQSGGNLYEQYF